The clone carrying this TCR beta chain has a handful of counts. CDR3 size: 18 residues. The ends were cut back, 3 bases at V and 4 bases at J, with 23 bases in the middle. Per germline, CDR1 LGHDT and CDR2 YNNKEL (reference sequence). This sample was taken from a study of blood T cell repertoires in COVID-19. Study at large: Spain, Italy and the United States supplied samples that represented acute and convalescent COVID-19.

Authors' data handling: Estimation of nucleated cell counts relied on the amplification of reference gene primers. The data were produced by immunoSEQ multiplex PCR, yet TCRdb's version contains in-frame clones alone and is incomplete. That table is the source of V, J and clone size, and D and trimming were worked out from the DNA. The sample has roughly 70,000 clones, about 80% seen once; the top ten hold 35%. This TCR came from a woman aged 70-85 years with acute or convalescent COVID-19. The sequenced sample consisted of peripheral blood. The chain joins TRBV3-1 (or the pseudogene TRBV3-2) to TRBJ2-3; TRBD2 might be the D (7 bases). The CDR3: CASSHFLPGGQGSDTQYF. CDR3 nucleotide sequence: TGTGCCAGCAGCCATTTTCTCCCCGGGGGGCAGGGGTCAGATACGCAGTATTTT.